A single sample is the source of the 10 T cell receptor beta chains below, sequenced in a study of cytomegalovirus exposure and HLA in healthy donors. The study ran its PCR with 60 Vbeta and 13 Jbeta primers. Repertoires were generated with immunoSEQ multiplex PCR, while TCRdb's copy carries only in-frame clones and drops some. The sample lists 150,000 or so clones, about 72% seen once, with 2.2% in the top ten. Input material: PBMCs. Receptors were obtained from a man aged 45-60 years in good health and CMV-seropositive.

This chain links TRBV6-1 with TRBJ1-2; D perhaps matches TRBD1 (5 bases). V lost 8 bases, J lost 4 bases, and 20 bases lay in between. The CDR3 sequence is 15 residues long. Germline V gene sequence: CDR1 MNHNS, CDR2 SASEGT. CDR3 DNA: TGTGCCAGCGGTTTTTCGACAGCTGTTTTCTATGGCTACACCTTC. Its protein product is CASGFSTAVFYGYTF.

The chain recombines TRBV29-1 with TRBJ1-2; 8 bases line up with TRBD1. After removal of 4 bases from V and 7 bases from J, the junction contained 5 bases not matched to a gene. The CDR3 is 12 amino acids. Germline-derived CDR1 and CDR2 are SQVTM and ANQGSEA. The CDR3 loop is CSVGAGGGGYTF. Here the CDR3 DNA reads TGCAGCGTTGGAGCAGGGGGCGGTGGCTACACCTTC.

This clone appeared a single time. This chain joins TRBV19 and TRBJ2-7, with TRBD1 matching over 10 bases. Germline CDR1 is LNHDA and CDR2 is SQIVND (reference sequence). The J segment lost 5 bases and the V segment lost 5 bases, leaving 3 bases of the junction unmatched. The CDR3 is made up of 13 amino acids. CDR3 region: CASSADRGHEQYF. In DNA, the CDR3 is TGTGCCAGTAGTGCAGACAGGGGGCACGAGCAGTACTTC.

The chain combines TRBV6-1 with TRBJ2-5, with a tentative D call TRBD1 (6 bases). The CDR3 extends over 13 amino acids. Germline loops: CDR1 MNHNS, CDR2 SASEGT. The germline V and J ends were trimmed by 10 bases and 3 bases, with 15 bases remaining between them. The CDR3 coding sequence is TGTGCCACTAAACGGACAGTCAAAGAGACCCAGTACTTC. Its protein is CATKRTVKETQYF.

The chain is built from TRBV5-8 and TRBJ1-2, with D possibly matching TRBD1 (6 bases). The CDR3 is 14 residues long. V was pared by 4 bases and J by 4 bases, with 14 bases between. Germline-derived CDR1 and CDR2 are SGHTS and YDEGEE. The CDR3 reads CASSGTIFGYGYTF. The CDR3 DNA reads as TGTGCCAGCAGCGGGACAATCTTCGGCTATGGCTACACCTTC.

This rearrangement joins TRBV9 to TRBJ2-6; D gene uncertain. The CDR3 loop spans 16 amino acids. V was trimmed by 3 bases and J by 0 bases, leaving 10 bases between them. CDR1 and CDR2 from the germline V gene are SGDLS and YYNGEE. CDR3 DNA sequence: TGTGCCAGCAGCGGAGCTCCTCTCTCTGGGGCCAACGTCCTGACTTTC. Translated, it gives CASSGAPLSGANVLTF.

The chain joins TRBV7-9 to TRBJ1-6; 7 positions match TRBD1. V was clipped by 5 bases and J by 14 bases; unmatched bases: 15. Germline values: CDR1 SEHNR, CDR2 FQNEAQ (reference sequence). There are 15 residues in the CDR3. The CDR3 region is CASSTTTGNLVTLHF. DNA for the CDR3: TGTGCCAGCAGCACTACGACAGGGAATTTAGTCACCCTCCACTTT.

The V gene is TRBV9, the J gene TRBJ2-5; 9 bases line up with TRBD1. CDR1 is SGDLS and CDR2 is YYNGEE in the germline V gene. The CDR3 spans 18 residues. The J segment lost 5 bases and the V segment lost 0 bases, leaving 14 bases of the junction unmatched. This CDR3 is CASSVGVLTGGLTETQYF. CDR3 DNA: TGTGCCAGCAGCGTAGGAGTCTTAACAGGGGGCTTGACGGAGACCCAGTACTTC.

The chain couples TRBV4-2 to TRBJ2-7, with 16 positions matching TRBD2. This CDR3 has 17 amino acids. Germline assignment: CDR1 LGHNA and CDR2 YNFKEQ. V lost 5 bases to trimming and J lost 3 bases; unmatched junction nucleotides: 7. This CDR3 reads CASSSTGLAGGLYEQYF. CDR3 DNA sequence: TGTGCCAGCAGCTCCACGGGACTAGCGGGGGGGCTCTACGAGCAGTACTTC.

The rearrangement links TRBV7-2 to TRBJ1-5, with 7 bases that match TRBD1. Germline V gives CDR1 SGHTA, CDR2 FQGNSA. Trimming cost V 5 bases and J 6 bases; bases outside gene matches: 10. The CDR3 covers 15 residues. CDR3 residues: CASSTVGGAGQPQHF. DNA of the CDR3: TGTGCCAGCAGCACTGTAGGGGGCGCGGGTCAGCCCCAGCATTTT.